The source of this TCR beta chain is a study of cytomegalovirus exposure and HLA in healthy donors. Primers for the PCR totalled 60 Vbeta and 13 Jbeta. TCRdb's copy holds only in-frame clones and misses some; the assay was immunoSEQ multiplex PCR. In the table there are over 150,000 clones, approximately 69% of which are singletons. The CDR3 is 13 amino acids. Trimming took 3 bases from V and 8 from J, leaving 11 bases between them. CDR1 and CDR2 (germline): MGHDK, SYGVNS. Study-level findings and limits: Per a later analysis, HLA-associated TCR beta chains showed more clonal expansion than other, equally common TCR beta chains.

As regards this clone: Antigen specificity is unknown.

The chain employs TRBV25-1 and TRBJ1-5, with D unclear. The source is a man aged 25-45 years in good health and CMV-seronegative. Material: PBMCs. CDR3 sequence: CASSDWASEPQHF. CDR3 nucleotides: TGTGCCAGCAGTGATTGGGCATCAGAGCCCCAGCATTTT. Using reference TRBV25-1 and TRBJ1-5 for the parts outside the CDR3, the full variable domain is EADIYQTPRYLVIGTGKKITLECSQTMGHDKMYWYQQDPGMELHLIHYSYGVNSTEKGDLSSESTVSRIRTEHFPLTLESARPSHTSQYLCASSDWASEPQHFGDGTRLSIL.